This TCR beta chain was captured by sequencing in a study of blood T cell repertoires in COVID-19. This CDR3 has 12 amino acids. The germline gives CDR1 MNHEY, CDR2 SVGAGI. V dropped 6 bases and J dropped 11 bases, with 16 bases sitting between them. In the original workflow: Estimated nucleated cell counts came from reference gene primer amplification. TCRdb's copy holds only in-frame clones and misses some; the assay was immunoSEQ multiplex PCR. D and trimming were read from the DNA, whereas the V and J calls and clone size are those reported in that table. The sample has some 280,000 clones; approximately 90% are singletons.

This sequence joins TRBV6-5 and TRBJ1-1; unclear D gene. Material: peripheral blood. The receptor comes from a woman in her sixties with acute or convalescent COVID-19. The CDR3, as DNA: TGTGCCAGCAGACGGAGCGGGTATGCGGCTTTCTTT. Its translation is CASRRSGYAAFF.